The clone carrying this TCR beta chain appeared once. Its antigen is unknown. Profiled with immunoSEQ multiplex PCR; TCRdb holds only in-frame clones, not every one. The sample consists of approximately 530,000 clones, less than 96% of them appearing once. This sample stems from a study of shared clonotypes between healthy human individuals. Whole-study context: In total, the donors were a couple of women and a few men aged 18 to 49.

Findings and caveats of the study: Clonotype sharing levels among donors were expected to vary with sequencing depth.

The material sequenced was naive CD4+ T cells sorted from blood. Subset noted: CD45RA+ positively selected. The receptor was derived from a woman in her 30s in good health.

CDR3 in amino acids: CASSQPGQGFGYTF. In DNA, the CDR3 is TGTGCCAGCAGCCAACCGGGACAGGGATTTGGCTACACCTTC. This chain joins TRBV28 and TRBJ1-2; 9 positions agree with TRBD1. V gave up 6 bases and J gave up 7 bases; unmatched junction bases: 9. CDR3 length: 14 residues. CDR1 MDHEN and CDR2 SYDVKM come from the germline V gene.